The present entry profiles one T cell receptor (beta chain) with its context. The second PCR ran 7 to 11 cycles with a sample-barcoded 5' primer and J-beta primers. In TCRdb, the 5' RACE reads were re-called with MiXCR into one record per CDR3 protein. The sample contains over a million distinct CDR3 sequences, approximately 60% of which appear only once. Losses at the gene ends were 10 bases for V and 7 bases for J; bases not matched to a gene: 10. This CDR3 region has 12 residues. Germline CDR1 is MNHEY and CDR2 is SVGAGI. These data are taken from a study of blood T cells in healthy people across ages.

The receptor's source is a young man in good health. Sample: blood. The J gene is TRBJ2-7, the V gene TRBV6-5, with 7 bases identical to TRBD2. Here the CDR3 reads CANRLDSGEQYF. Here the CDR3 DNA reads TGTGCCAACAGACTAGATAGCGGGGAGCAGTACTTC.